Below are 12 T cell receptor beta chains sequenced from a single sample in a study of blood T cell repertoires in COVID-19. Generated by immunoSEQ multiplex PCR, the TCRdb table keeps only in-frame clones and is missing some. The data show approximately 200,000 clones, 85% seen once. The sequencing sample was made of PBMCs or T cells enriched from blood (not recorded which). These receptors were collected from a middle-aged man who had recovered from COVID-19.

The rearrangement links TRBV5-1 to TRBJ2-2, with TRBD2 identical over 10 bases. The CDR3 consists of 17 residues. CDR1 is SGHRS, CDR2 YFSETQ, per germline. The V and J ends lost 2 bases and 4 bases, in that order; junction bases with no gene match: 8. CDR3: CASSFEAGGPGTGELFF. The CDR3 DNA reads TGCGCCAGCAGCTTCGAAGCGGGAGGGCCGGGCACCGGGGAGCTGTTTTTT.

The chain is built from TRBV6-5 and TRBJ2-1; 12 bases map to TRBD2. CDR1 is MNHEY, CDR2 SVGAGI, per germline. This CDR3 has 13 amino acids. Unmatched junction bases numbered 3, after V lost 9 bases and J lost 6 bases. The CDR3 reads CASLTSGGNEQFF. The CDR3 nucleotides are TGTGCCAGTTTGACTAGCGGGGGCAATGAGCAGTTCTTC.

The chain has TRBV11-2 and TRBJ2-7; 7 positions agree with TRBD2. CDR1 SGHAT and CDR2 FQNNGV come from the germline V gene. V shed 0 bases and J 5 bases; nucleotides not matched to a gene: 4. There are 14 residues in the CDR3. The CDR3 is CASSLDLGGDEQYF. The DNA of the CDR3 is TGTGCCAGCAGCTTAGATCTTGGGGGGGACGAGCAGTACTTC.

This clone was detected only a few times. The rearrangement uses TRBV10-3 and TRBJ2-2; D might be TRBD2 (6 bases). The CDR3 length is 14 residues. Germline loops: CDR1 ENHRY, CDR2 SYGVKD. V lost 6 bases and J lost 0, with 8 bases in between. The CDR3 is CAIRGGSNTGELFF. The CDR3 nucleotides read TGTGCCATCAGGGGAGGTTCGAACACCGGGGAGCTGTTTTTT.

This rearrangement joins TRBV7-8 to TRBJ1-1; D is undetermined. CDR3 length equals 12 residues. V was cut by 5 bases and J by 4 bases, with 8 bases left in between. Germline V CDR1 and CDR2: SGHVS, FQNEAQ. CDR3 protein: CASSPHSTEAFF. The DNA of the CDR3 is TGTGCCAGCAGCCCCCACTCCACTGAAGCTTTCTTT.

The chain employs TRBV4-3 and TRBJ2-3; TRBD2 matches at 12 bases. The CDR3 has 16 residues. The junction had 6 bases not matched to a gene; V was cut back by 4 bases and J by 4 bases. CDR1 is LGHNA and CDR2 is YSLEER in the germline V gene. The CDR3, as DNA: TGCGCCAGCAGCCGATTCCTAGCGGGAGGGGCAGATACGCAGTATTTT. Translated: CASSRFLAGGADTQYF.

This sequence joins TRBV25-1 and TRBJ1-1; a weak D match, TRBD1 (6 bases). The length of the CDR3 is 12 residues. V lost 2 bases, J lost 10 bases, and 11 bases lay in between. Germline assignment: CDR1 MGHDK and CDR2 SYGVNS. CDR3 bases: TGTGCCAGCAGTGAACATACAGGGCTAGCTTTCTTT. Residues: CASSEHTGLAFF.

The rearrangement joins TRBV5-1 to TRBJ1-3; 9 bases are a match to TRBD1. The CDR3 is made up of 16 amino acids. Losses at the gene ends were 4 bases for V and 4 bases for J; bases not matched to a gene: 9. The germline V gene has CDR1 SGHRS and CDR2 YFSETQ. For the CDR3, the DNA is TGCGCCAGCAGCGCCGGAGGGACAGGGCGCGGAAACACCATATATTTT. Translation gives CASSAGGTGRGNTIYF.

The chain combines TRBV5-4 with TRBJ1-6, with D possibly TRBD1 on 6 matching bases. Germline V gene data show CDR1 as SGHNT and CDR2 as YYREEE (reference sequence). The CDR3 is 15 amino acids. V lost 3 bases to trimming and J lost 6 bases, with 13 bases between them. DNA for the CDR3: TGTGCCAGCAGCTCAGGGGCCCAGCTTAATTCACCCCTCCACTTT. Protein sequence: CASSSGAQLNSPLHF.

This rearrangement joins TRBV12-2 to TRBJ1-5. TRBV12-2 is designated a pseudogene. The CDR3 is made up of 10 amino acids. CDR3 coding DNA: TGTGCAAGTCGCCCGTTCGCCCAGCATTTT. Translating gives CASRPFAQHF.

The rearrangement joins TRBV28 to TRBJ1-6; a weak D match, TRBD1 (6 bases). Trimming took off 8 bases at V and 7 bases at J, with 15 bases between the two ends. Germline assignment: CDR1 MDHEN and CDR2 SYDVKM. This CDR3 has 14 residues. The CDR3 protein is CASGILRGNSPLHF. CDR3 sequence (DNA): TGTGCCAGCGGAATCCTCAGGGGAAATTCACCCCTCCACTTT.

This clone was seen only a few times. The CDR3 DNA reads as TGCGCCAGCAGTGAGCAAAGCGGGAGGGCCGGTGAGCAGTTCTTC. It is translated as CASSEQSGRAGEQFF. This chain joins TRBV10-2 and TRBJ2-1, with 10 bases identical to TRBD2. The CDR3 contains 15 residues. Per the germline V gene, CDR1 is WSHSY and CDR2 is SAAADI. V lost 2 bases to trimming and J lost 9 bases; unmatched junction nucleotides: 7.